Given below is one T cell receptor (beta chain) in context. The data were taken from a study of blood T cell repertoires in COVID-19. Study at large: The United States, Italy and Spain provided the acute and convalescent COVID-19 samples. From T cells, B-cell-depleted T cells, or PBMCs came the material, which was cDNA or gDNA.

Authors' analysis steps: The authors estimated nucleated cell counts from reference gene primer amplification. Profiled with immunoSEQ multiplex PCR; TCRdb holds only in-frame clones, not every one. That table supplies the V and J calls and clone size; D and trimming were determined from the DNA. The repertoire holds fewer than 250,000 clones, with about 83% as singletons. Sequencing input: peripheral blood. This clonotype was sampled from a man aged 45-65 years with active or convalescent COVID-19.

The CDR3 nucleotides are TGTGCCAGCAGCTTGCCCGGGTCTGATCAGCCCCAGCATTTT. It is translated as CASSLPGSDQPQHF. This chain joins TRBV5-6 and TRBJ1-5; the D is unclear. Deletions cut 1 base from V and 5 bases from J, with 10 bases between. CDR1 is SGHDT, CDR2 YYEEEE, per germline. The CDR3 is 14 amino acids.